This passage covers 4 T cell receptor beta chains from one sample sequenced in a study of blood T cells in healthy people across ages. Then a second PCR, running roughly 7 to 11 cycles, was carried out with a sample-barcoded 5' primer and a J-beta primer mix. TCRdb passed the 5' RACE reads through MiXCR, listing each CDR3 protein once. Of 920,000 or so distinct CDR3 sequences listed, under 45% are singletons. The specimen sequenced was blood. These TCRs come from a woman aged 60-75 years in good health.

The rearrangement joins TRBV20-1 to TRBJ1-1; tentative D call: TRBD1 (5 bases). CDR3 length: 13 amino acids. Germline CDR1 DFQATT, CDR2 SNEGSKA (reference sequence). V dropped 0 bases and J dropped 7 bases, with 12 bases sitting between them. The CDR3 loop reads CSARDQGRVEAFF. The CDR3 bases are TGCAGTGCTAGAGATCAGGGAAGGGTTGAAGCTTTCTTT.

The chain combines TRBV19 with TRBJ2-3, with D tentatively TRBD2 (7 bases). The CDR3 is made up of 14 amino acids. Germline V gene sequence: CDR1 LNHDA, CDR2 SQIVND (reference sequence). Trimming cost V 6 bases and J 3 bases, with 13 bases left between them. This CDR3 is CASRPRGGTDTQYF. CDR3 nucleotides: TGTGCCAGTAGACCGAGGGGGGGAACAGATACGCAGTATTTT.

The chain joins TRBV2 to TRBJ2-7, with 11 bases matching TRBD2. V lost 8 bases and J lost 6; bases outside the gene matches: 6. Germline V CDR1 and CDR2: SNHLY, FYNNEI. The CDR3 runs to 13 residues. Here the CDR3 reads CASVTSGSGEQYF. DNA of the CDR3: TGTGCCAGCGTAACTAGCGGGAGCGGCGAGCAGTACTTC.

Only a few counts were recorded for this clonotype. The chain has TRBV20-1 and TRBJ2-1, with 7 bases that match TRBD1. This CDR3 is built from 16 residues. V gave up 6 bases and J gave up 0 bases; unmatched junction bases: 11. Germline values: CDR1 DFQATT, CDR2 SNEGSKA (reference sequence). CDR3 loop: CSATPGGISSYNEQFF. The CDR3 DNA is TGCAGTGCCACCCCAGGGGGTATTAGCTCCTACAATGAGCAGTTCTTC.